One TCR beta chain is described in this entry. Antigen: not known. Germline CDR1 MGHRA, CDR2 YSYEKL. The CDR3 has 15 residues. Trimming stripped 1 base from V and 4 bases from J, with 14 bases between. Following a roughly 9-day culture, CD4+ T cells were purified. Profiling relied on immunoSEQ multiplex PCR, and the TCRdb table lists in-frame clones only, not all of them. The sample carries approximately 47,000 clones, about 78% recorded once. The data were taken from a study of vaccination effects on CD4 cells after COVID-19. Study information: All study participants received two doses of BNT162b2 or mRNA-1273 vaccine.

Study observations and caveats: Late in the post-vaccination period, infection-induced and vaccine-induced clones underwent marked clonal contraction. Early timepoints after infection were absent, and convalescent patients were few in the study. Convalescent post-vaccine spike-reactive clones were mostly newly vaccine-induced.

The clonotype comes from a human donor who had a prior SARS-CoV-2 infection. The source material was CD4+ T cells from PBMCs cultured without peptide, sampled before COVID-19 vaccination. The chain links TRBV4-1 to TRBJ2-7; D tentatively reads TRBD1 or TRBD2 (6 bases each). In nucleotides, the CDR3 is TGCGCCAGCAGCCAAGGTGGAGGGGGAGGATACGAGCAGTACTTC. Translation gives CASSQGGGGGYEQYF.